This TCR beta chain was found in a study of blood T cell repertoires in COVID-19. Study as a whole: Acute and convalescent COVID-19 specimens originated in the United States, Italy and Spain. T cells, B-cell-depleted T cells, or PBMCs provided the cDNA or gDNA that served as material.

Authors' methods: Researchers report that nucleated cell counts were estimated from reference gene primer amplification. Profiling relied on immunoSEQ multiplex PCR, and the TCRdb table lists in-frame clones only, not all of them. V and J calls and clone size follow that table, whereas D and trimming were derived from the DNA. The table includes fewer than 300,000 clones, 82% detected once. Trimming took off 0 bases at V and 5 bases at J, with 10 bases between the two ends. The CDR3 runs 14 residues. CDR1 and CDR2 from the germline V gene are SGHVS and FQNEAQ. Sequenced sample: peripheral blood. The clonotype originates from a woman between 18 and 29 years old with acute or convalescent COVID-19. The chain has TRBV7-8 and TRBJ1-1; no definite D call. The CDR3 reads CASSLAARGTEAFF. CDR3 coding DNA: TGTGCCAGCAGCTTAGCGGCCCGAGGGACTGAAGCTTTCTTT.